This TCR beta chain was retrieved from a study of shared clonotypes between healthy human individuals. This CDR3 comprises 18 residues. Germline V gives CDR1 LGHNA, CDR2 YSLEER. V was trimmed by 0 bases and J by 1 base, leaving 16 bases between them. This table comes from immunoSEQ multiplex PCR, and its TCRdb copy is limited to in-frame clones, with some not included. The table includes some 690,000 clones, roughly 91% detected once. This chain connects TRBV4-3 to TRBJ1-3, with a possible D match to TRBD1 (5 bases). Sequencing was carried out using memory CD8+ T cells from PBMCs. Subset denoted: CD45RO+ cells pooled with CCR7-negative TemRA cells. The TCR comes from a man between 18 and 35 years old in good health. Some clones in this sample may be carry-over from other donors' samples. CDR3 amino acids: CASSQDQNLWGSGNTIYF. The CDR3 coding sequence is TGCGCCAGCAGCCAAGATCAAAATTTGTGGGGGTCTGGAAACACCATATATTTT.